The 11 T cell receptor beta chains reported below all come from one sample, sequenced in a study of cytomegalovirus exposure and HLA in healthy donors. Vbeta (60) and Jbeta (13) primers were used in the PCR. Clones were sequenced by immunoSEQ multiplex PCR, and TCRdb holds only the in-frame ones, with some missing. This table holds around 210,000 clones. Sequencing used PBMCs. These receptor sequences come from a woman in her twenties or thirties in good health and CMV-seropositive.

The chain recombines TRBV5-6 with TRBJ1-4, with TRBD1 identical over 9 bases. The CDR3 sequence is 14 residues long. V gave up 7 bases and J gave up 4 bases; unmatched junction bases: 5. The germline gives CDR1 SGHDT, CDR2 YYEEEE. CDR3 protein: CASATGGDNEKLFF. The CDR3 bases are TGTGCCAGCGCGACAGGGGGGGATAATGAAAAACTGTTTTTT.

V is TRBV7-2 and J is TRBJ2-7, with 10 bases fitting TRBD1. CDR3 length equals 15 residues. The junction had 5 bases not matched to a gene; V was cut back by 5 bases and J by 1 base. Germline CDR1 is SGHTA and CDR2 is FQGNSA. The CDR3 nucleotides read TGTGCCAGCAGCCTTAGGACAGGGGGATCCTACGAGCAGTACTTC. Its translation is CASSLRTGGSYEQYF.

V gene TRBV5-6 combines with J gene TRBJ2-1; weak D call: TRBD2 (5 bases). The CDR3 covers 15 residues. Trimming pared 2 bases from V and 9 bases from J, leaving 18 bases between. The germline CDR1 and CDR2 sequences are SGHDT and YYEEEE. In DNA, the CDR3 is TGTGCCAGCAGCTTTGACATAGCGATCCGAAGTGAGCAGTTCTTC. Its protein product is CASSFDIAIRSEQFF.

This rearrangement joins TRBV7-2 to TRBJ2-1; D is undetermined. V shed 0 bases and J shed 6 bases, with 6 bases lying between them. The germline V gene has CDR1 SGHTA and CDR2 FQGNSA. This CDR3 is 13 amino acids long. The CDR3 coding sequence is TGTGCCAGCAGCTTAGCCCCAGGCAATGAGCAGTTCTTC. It codes for CASSLAPGNEQFF.

The chain employs TRBV4-1 and TRBJ2-7; TRBD1 aligns across 12 bases. The germline CDR1 and CDR2 sequences are MGHRA and YSYEKL. The CDR3 length is 13 residues. V lost 8 bases, J lost 6 bases, and 5 bases stayed unmatched. CDR3 bases: TGCGCCAGCTCCGGGACAGGGGGCCCCGAGCAGTACTTC. Its translation is CASSGTGGPEQYF.

This chain uses TRBV7-9 with TRBJ1-2; D is possibly TRBD1 (6 bases). The V end was cut by 5 bases, the J end by 7 bases, with 17 bases between. CDR1 is SEHNR and CDR2 is FQNEAQ in the germline V gene (reference sequence). The CDR3 runs to 14 residues. As DNA, the CDR3 is TGTGCCAGCAGCCCACAAAATACAGGGCGTGGCTACACCTTC. As protein: CASSPQNTGRGYTF.

The V and J genes are TRBV5-1 and TRBJ2-1, with a weak D call TRBD2 (5 bases). Germline CDR1 and CDR2: SGHRS and YFSETQ. V gave up 1 base and J gave up 3 bases, with 17 bases separating them. The CDR3 runs 17 residues. In DNA, the CDR3 is TGCGCCAGCAGCTTGATTGGTAGCCAGGCGGGCTACAATGAGCAGTTCTTC. Its translation: CASSLIGSQAGYNEQFF.

The chain employs TRBV4-3 and TRBJ2-2; 10 nucleotides line up with TRBD2. In germline, CDR1 is LGHNA, CDR2 YSLEER. V lost 0 bases, J lost 6 bases, and 7 bases stayed unmatched. CDR3 size: 17 residues. This chain's CDR3 is CASSQDPSGSIAGELFF. The CDR3 DNA follows: TGCGCCAGCAGCCAAGATCCTAGCGGGAGTATCGCCGGGGAGCTGTTTTTT.

This rearrangement joins TRBV19 to TRBJ1-1; no clear D. CDR1 and CDR2 (germline): LNHDA, SQIVND (reference sequence). V was cut by 7 bases and J by 1 base, with 16 bases left in between. The CDR3 totals 15 residues. Here the CDR3 reads CASTTGFSPNTEAFF. CDR3 nucleotides: TGTGCCAGTACCACCGGGTTCTCCCCGAACACTGAAGCTTTCTTT. The whole variable domain, filled in from reference TRBV19 and TRBJ1-1, reads DGGITQSPKYLFRKEGQNVTLSCEQNLNHDAMYWYRQDPGQGLRLIYYSQIVNDFQKGDIAEGYSVSREKKESFPLTVTSAQKNPTAFYLCASTTGFSPNTEAFFGQGTRLTVV.

The chain links TRBV6-5 to TRBJ2-3; D perhaps matches TRBD2 (5 bases). V was cut by 0 bases and J by 1 base, with 5 bases left in between. This CDR3 contains 14 residues. Per germline, CDR1 MNHEY and CDR2 SVGAGI. The DNA for the CDR3 is TGTGCCAGCAGTTACTCTAGCGGCACAGATACGCAGTATTTT. Translation gives CASSYSSGTDTQYF.

The gene calls are TRBV5-6 and TRBJ1-1, with D perhaps matching TRBD1 (5 bases). CDR1 SGHDT and CDR2 YYEEEE come from the germline V gene. This CDR3 spans 15 amino acids. Trimming shortened V by 0 bases and J by 1 base, and 10 bases separated the two germline ends. In DNA form, the CDR3 reads TGTGCCAGCAGCTTGGAGGACAACCAGAACACTGAAGCTTTCTTT. It is translated as CASSLEDNQNTEAFF.